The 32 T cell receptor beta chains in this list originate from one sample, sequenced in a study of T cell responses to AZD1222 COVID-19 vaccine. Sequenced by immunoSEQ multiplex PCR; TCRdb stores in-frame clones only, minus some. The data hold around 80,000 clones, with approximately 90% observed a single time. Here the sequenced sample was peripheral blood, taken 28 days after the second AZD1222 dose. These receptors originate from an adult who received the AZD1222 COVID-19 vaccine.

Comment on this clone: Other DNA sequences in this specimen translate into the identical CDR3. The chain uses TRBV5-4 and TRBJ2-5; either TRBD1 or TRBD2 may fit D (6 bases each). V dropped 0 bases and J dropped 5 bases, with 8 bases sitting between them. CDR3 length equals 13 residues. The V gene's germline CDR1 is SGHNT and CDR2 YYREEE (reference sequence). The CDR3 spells CASSLAGGETQYF. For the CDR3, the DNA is TGTGCCAGCAGCTTGGCCGGGGGCGAGACCCAGTACTTC.

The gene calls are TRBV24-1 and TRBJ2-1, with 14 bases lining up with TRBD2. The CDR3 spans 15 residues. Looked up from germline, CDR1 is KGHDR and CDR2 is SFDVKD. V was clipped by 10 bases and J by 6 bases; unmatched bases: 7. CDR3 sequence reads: CATTPGLAGVNEQFF. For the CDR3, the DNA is TGTGCCACAACCCCGGGACTAGCGGGAGTCAATGAGCAGTTCTTC.

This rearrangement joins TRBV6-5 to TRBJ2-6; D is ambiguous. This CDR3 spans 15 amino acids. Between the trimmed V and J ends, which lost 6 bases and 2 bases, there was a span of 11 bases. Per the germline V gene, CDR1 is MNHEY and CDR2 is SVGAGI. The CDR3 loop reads CASSQGPAGANVLTF. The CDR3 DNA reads TGTGCCAGCAGCCAAGGCCCGGCTGGGGCCAACGTCCTGACTTTC.

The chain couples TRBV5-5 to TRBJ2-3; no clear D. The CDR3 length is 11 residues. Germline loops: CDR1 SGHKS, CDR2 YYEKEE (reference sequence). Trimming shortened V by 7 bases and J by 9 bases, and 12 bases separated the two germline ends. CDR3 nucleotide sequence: TGTGCCAGCTCCCTTAAGGACACGCAGTATTTT. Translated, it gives CASSLKDTQYF.

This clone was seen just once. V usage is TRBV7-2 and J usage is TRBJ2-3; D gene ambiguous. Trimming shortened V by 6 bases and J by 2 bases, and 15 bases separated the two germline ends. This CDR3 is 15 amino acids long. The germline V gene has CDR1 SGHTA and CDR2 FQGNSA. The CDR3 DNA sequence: TGTGCCAGCAGTCCGCGGTCCCTTTCCACAGATACGCAGTATTTT. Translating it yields CASSPRSLSTDTQYF.

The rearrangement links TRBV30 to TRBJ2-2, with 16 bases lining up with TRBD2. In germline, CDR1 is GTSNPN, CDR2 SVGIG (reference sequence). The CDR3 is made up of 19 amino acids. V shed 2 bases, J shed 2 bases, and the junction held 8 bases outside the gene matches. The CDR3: CAWSPGTSGRGRNTGELFF. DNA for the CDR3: TGTGCCTGGAGTCCCGGGACTAGCGGGAGGGGACGAAACACCGGGGAGCTGTTTTTT.

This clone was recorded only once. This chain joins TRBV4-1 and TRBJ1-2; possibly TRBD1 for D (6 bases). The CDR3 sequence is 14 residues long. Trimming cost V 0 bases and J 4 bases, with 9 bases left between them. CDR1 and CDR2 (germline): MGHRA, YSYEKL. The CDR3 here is CASSQEEGGYGYTF. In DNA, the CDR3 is TGCGCCAGCAGCCAAGAAGAGGGGGGCTATGGCTACACCTTC.

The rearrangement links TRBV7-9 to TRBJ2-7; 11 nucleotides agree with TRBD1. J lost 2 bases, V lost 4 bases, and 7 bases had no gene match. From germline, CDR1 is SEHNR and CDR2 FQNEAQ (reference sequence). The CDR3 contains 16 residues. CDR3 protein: CASSSFRDRGAYEQYF. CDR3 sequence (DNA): TGTGCCAGCAGCTCATTCCGGGACAGGGGGGCCTACGAGCAGTACTTC. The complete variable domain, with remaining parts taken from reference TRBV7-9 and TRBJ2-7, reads DTGVSQNPRHKITKRGQNVTFRCDPISEHNRLYWYRQTLGQGPEFLTYFQNEAQLEKSRLLSDRFSAERPKGSFSTLEIQRTEQGDSAMYLCASSSFRDRGAYEQYFGPGTRLTVT.

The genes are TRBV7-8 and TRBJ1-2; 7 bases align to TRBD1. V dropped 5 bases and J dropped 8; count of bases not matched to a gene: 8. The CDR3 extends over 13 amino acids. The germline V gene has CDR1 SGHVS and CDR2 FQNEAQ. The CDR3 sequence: CASSVTGEEGYTF. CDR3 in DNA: TGTGCCAGCAGCGTAACAGGGGAGGAAGGCTACACCTTC.

In DNA, the CDR3 is TGTGCCAGCAGTTACTCCATCCCCAAACAGCCCCAGCATTTT. This codes for CASSYSIPKQPQHF. The chain joins TRBV6-2 or TRBV6-3 to TRBJ1-5, with D uncertain. Germline CDR1 and CDR2: MNHEY and SVGEGT. The CDR3 is made up of 14 amino acids. Between the trimmed V and J ends, which lost 0 bases and 7 bases, there was a span of 10 bases.

The CDR3 region has the DNA TGTGCCAGTAGTCCCCAGACAGGGGGCTCCTACAATGAGCAGTTCTTC. Amino acid sequence: CASSPQTGGSYNEQFF. The chain has TRBV19 and TRBJ2-1; TRBD1 matches 9 bases. Per germline, CDR1 LNHDA and CDR2 SQIVND (reference sequence). Germline trimming cut 5 bases from V and 0 bases from J; bases unmatched to any gene: 5. The CDR3 covers 16 residues. Looking up the rest from reference TRBV19 and TRBJ2-1 gives the full variable domain: DGGITQSPKYLFRKEGQNVTLSCEQNLNHDAMYWYRQDPGQGLRLIYYSQIVNDFQKGDIAEGYSVSREKKESFPLTVTSAQKNPTAFYLCASSPQTGGSYNEQFFGPGTRLTVL.

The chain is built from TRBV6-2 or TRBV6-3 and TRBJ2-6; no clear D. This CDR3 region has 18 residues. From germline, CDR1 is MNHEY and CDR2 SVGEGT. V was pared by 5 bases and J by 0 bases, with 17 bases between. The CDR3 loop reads CASSLPMGMGSGANVLTF. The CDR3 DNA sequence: TGTGCCAGCAGTCTACCTATGGGGATGGGCTCTGGGGCCAACGTCCTGACTTTC.

The CDR3 nucleotides are TGTGCCAGCAGTTTATCCCGGCTTCAAGAGACCCAGTACTTC. Protein product: CASSLSRLQETQYF. This chain connects TRBV27 to TRBJ2-5; D is ambiguous. The CDR3 is made up of 14 amino acids. Germline V CDR1 and CDR2: MNHEY, SMNVEV (reference sequence). V shed 0 bases and J shed 2 bases, with 7 bases lying between them.

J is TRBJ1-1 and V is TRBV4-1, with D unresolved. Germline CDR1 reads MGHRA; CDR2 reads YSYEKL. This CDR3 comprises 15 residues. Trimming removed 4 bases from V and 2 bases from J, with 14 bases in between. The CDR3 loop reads CASSPSRGSNTEAFF. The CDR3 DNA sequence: TGCGCCAGCAGCCCTTCTCGGGGAAGTAACACTGAAGCTTTCTTT.

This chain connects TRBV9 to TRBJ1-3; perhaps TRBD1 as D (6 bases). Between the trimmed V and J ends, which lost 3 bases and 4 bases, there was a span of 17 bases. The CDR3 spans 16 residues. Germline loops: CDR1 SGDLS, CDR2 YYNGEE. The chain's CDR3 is CASSDHPGQTGNTIYF. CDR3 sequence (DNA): TGTGCCAGCAGCGACCATCCCGGACAGACCGGAAACACCATATATTTT. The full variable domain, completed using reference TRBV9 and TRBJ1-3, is DSGVTQTPKHLITATGQRVTLRCSPRSGDLSVYWYQQSLDQGLQFLIQYYNGEERAKGNILERFSAQQFPDLHSELNLSSLELGDSALYFCASSDHPGQTGNTIYFGEGSWLTVV.

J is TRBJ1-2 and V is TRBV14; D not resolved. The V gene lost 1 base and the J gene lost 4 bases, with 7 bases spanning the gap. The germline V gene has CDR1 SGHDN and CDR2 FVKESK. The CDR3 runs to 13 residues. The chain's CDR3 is CASSQALSYGYTF. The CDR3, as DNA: TGTGCCAGCAGCCAAGCCCTATCCTATGGCTACACCTTC.

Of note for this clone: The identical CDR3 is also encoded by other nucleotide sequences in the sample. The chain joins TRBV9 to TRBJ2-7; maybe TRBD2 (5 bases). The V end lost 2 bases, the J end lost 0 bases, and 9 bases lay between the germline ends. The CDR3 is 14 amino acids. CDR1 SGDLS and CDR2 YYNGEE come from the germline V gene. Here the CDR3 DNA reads TGTGCCAGCAGCGTGTCCAGCGGCTCCTACGAGCAGTACTTC. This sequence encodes CASSVSSGSYEQYF.

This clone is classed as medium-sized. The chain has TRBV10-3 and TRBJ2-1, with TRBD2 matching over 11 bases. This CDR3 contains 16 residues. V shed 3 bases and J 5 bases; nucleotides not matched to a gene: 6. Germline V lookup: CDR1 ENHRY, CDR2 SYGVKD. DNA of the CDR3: TGTGCCATCAGTGATCCTGGACTAGCGGGCCACAATGAGCAGTTCTTC. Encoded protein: CAISDPGLAGHNEQFF.

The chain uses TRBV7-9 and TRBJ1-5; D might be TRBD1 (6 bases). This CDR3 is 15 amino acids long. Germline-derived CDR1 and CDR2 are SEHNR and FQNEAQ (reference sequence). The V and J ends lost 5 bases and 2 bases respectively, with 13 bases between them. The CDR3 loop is CASSATGKGNQPQHF. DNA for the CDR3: TGTGCCAGCAGCGCTACAGGGAAGGGCAATCAGCCCCAGCATTTT.

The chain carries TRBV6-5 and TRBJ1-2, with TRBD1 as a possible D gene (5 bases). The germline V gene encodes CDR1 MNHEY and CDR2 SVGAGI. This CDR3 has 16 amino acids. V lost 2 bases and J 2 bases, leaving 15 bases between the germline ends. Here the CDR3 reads CASSYLSRGGNYGYTF. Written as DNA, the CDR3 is TGTGCCAGCAGTTACCTCTCACGGGGGGGAAACTATGGCTACACCTTC.

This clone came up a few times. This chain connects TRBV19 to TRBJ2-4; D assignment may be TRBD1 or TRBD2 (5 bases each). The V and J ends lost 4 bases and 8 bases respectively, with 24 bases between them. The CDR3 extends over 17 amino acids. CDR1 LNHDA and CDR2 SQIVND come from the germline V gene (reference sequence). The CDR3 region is CASSTLPGSHLGDIQYF. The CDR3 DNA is TGTGCCAGTAGTACGCTCCCAGGTTCCCACCTGGGGGACATTCAGTACTTC.

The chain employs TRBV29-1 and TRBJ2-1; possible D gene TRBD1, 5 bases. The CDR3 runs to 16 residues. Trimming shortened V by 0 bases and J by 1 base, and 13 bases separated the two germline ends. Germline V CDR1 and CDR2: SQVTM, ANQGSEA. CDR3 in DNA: TGCAGCGTTGAAGATTTCGCCAGGGTGTCCTACAATGAGCAGTTCTTC. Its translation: CSVEDFARVSYNEQFF.

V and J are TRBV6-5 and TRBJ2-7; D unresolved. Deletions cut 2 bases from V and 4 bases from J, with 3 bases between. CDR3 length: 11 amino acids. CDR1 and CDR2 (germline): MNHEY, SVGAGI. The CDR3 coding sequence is TGTGCCAGCAGTTACGAGTACGAGCAGTACTTC. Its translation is CASSYEYEQYF.

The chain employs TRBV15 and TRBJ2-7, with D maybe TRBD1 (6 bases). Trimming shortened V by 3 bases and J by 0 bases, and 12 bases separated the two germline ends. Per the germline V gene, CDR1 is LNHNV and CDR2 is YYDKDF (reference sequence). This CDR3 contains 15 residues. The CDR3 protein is CATSSRGALSYEQYF. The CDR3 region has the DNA TGTGCCACCAGCAGCAGGGGAGCCCTCTCCTACGAGCAGTACTTC.

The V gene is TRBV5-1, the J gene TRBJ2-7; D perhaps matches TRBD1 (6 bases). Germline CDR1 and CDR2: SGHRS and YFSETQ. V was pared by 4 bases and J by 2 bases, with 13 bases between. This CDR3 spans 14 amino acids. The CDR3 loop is CASSPSGTPYEQYF. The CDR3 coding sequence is TGCGCCAGCAGCCCGTCCGGGACACCCTACGAGCAGTACTTC.

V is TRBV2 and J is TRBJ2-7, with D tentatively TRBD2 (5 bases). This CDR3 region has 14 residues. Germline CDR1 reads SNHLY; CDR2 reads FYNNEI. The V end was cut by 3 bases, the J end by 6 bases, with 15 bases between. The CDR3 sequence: CASSDQRFPSEQYF. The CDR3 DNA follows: TGTGCCAGCAGTGATCAGCGGTTCCCGAGCGAGCAGTACTTC.

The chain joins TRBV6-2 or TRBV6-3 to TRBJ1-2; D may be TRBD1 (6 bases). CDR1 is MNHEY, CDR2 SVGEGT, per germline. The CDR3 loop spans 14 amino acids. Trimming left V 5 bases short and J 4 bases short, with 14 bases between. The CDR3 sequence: CASSQRQVGYGYTF. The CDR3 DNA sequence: TGTGCCAGCAGTCAACGACAGGTCGGCTATGGCTACACCTTC.

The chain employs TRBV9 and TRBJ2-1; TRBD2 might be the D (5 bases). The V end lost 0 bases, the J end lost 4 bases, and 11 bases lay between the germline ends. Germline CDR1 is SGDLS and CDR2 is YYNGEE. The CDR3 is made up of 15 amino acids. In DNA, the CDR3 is TGTGCCAGCAGCGTAGAGGGAGACCCTTACAATGAGCAGTTCTTC. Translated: CASSVEGDPYNEQFF.

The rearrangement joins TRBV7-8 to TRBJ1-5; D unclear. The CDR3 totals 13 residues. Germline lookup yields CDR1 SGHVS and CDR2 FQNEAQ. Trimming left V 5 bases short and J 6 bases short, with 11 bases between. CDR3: CASSERESQPQHF. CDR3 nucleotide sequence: TGTGCCAGCAGCGAAAGGGAGAGTCAGCCCCAGCATTTT.

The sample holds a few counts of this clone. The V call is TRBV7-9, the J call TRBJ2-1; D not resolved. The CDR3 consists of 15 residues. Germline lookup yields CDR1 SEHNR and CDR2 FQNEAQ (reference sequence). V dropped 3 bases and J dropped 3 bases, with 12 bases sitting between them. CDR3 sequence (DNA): TGTGCCAGCAGCTTGGGGAATACACACTACAATGAGCAGTTCTTC. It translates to CASSLGNTHYNEQFF. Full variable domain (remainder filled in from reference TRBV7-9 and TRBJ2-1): DTGVSQNPRHKITKRGQNVTFRCDPISEHNRLYWYRQTLGQGPEFLTYFQNEAQLEKSRLLSDRFSAERPKGSFSTLEIQRTEQGDSAMYLCASSLGNTHYNEQFFGPGTRLTVL.

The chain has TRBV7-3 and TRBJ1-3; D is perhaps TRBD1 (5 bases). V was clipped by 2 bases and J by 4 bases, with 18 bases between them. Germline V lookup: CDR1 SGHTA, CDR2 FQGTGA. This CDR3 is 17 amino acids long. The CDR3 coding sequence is TGTGCCAGCAGCTTAGATTTAGGGGAATCGGGCGGAAACACCATATATTTT. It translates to CASSLDLGESGGNTIYF.

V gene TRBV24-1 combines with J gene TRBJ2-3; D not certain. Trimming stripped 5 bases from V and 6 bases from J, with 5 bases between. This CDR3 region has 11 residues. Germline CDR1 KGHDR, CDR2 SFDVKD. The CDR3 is CATSVGDTQYF. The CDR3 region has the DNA TGTGCCACCAGTGTTGGGGATACGCAGTATTTT.